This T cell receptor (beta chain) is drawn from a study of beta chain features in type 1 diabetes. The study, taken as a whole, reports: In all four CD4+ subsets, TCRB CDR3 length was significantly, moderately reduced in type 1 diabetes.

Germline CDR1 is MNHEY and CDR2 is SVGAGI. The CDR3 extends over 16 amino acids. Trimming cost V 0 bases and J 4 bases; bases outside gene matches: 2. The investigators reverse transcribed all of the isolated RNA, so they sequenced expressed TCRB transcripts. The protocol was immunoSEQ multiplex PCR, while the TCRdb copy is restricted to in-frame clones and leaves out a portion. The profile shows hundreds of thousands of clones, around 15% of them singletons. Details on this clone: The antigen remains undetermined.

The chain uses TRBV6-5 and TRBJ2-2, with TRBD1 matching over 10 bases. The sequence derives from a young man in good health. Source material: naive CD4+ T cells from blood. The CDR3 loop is CASSYSTGGRTGELFF. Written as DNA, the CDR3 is TGTGCCAGCAGTTACTCGACAGGGGGCCGCACCGGGGAGCTGTTTTTT.